Described below is a single T cell receptor beta chain sequence and its context. TCRdb fed the 5' RACE reads into MiXCR, producing one record per CDR3 protein. The sample has just under 600,000 distinct CDR3 sequences, about 13% seen once. This specimen comes from a study of T cells after yellow fever vaccination. Study-level background: SMART-Seq v4 Ultra Low Input served to prepare low-cell-number fractions.

There are 15 residues in the CDR3. Looked up from germline, CDR1 is SGHNT and CDR2 is YYREEE (reference sequence). The trim removed 3 bases at V and 5 bases at J, leaving 8 bases unmatched. The TCR sequence derives from a man aged 25 to 40 who received the YFV17D yellow fever vaccine. The chain recombines TRBV5-4 with TRBJ2-3, with TRBD1 matching over 8 bases. The source was PBMCs, collected on the day of the yellow fever booster vaccination. For the CDR3, the DNA is TGTGCCAGCAGCTCCCGGACAGGGAGGATAGATACGCAGTATTTT. It is translated as CASSSRTGRIDTQYF.